The source of this T cell receptor beta chain is a study of cytomegalovirus exposure and HLA in healthy donors. Whole-study results and caveats: According to a later analysis, TCR clusters from the first cohort tended to co-occur in the 120 or so validation repertoires. Researchers counted around 160 TCR beta chains as cytomegalovirus-associated.

Assay: immunoSEQ multiplex PCR; the TCRdb copy retains only in-frame clones and omits some. The sample yields about 200,000 clones, around 90% seen once. About this clone itself: Its antigen is not identified.

Germline CDR1 is SGHTA and CDR2 is FQGTGA. This CDR3 is 16 amino acids long. V lost 0 bases, J lost 5 bases, and 6 bases stayed unmatched. Specimen: PBMCs. The chain joins TRBV7-3 to TRBJ2-7, with 11 bases aligning to TRBD1. The receptor was isolated from a woman under 30 in good health and CMV-seronegative. The CDR3 spells CASSLTRTGGLNEQYF. The CDR3 DNA is TGTGCCAGCAGCTTAACGCGGACAGGGGGCCTGAACGAGCAGTACTTC.